This T cell receptor beta chain was sequenced for a study of cytomegalovirus exposure and HLA in healthy donors. In regard to this clone: The antigen remains unidentified.

Regarding the study as a whole: A cluster of highly shared sequence variants was likely a sequencing artifact. Reported performance of the classifier showed diagnosis of cytomegalovirus status with high specificity and sensitivity.

CDR3 length: 17 residues. Germline CDR1 and CDR2: SGHAT and FQNNGV. V was cut by 7 bases and J by 5 bases, with 26 bases left in between. PCR employed 60 Vbeta and 13 Jbeta primers. Produced via immunoSEQ multiplex PCR; TCRdb's table is partial and in-frame only. The profile covers 190,000 or so clones, with 82% appearing a single time and over 5% taken by the ten largest. This TCR came from a woman aged 45-65 years in good health and CMV-seropositive. The sequencing input was PBMCs. The chain couples TRBV11-2 to TRBJ1-1, with TRBD1 as a possible D gene (6 bases). The CDR3 DNA is TGTGCCAGCAATATTACAGGGATCCGGGGAGATAGGACTGAAGCTTTCTTT. It yields the protein CASNITGIRGDRTEAFF.